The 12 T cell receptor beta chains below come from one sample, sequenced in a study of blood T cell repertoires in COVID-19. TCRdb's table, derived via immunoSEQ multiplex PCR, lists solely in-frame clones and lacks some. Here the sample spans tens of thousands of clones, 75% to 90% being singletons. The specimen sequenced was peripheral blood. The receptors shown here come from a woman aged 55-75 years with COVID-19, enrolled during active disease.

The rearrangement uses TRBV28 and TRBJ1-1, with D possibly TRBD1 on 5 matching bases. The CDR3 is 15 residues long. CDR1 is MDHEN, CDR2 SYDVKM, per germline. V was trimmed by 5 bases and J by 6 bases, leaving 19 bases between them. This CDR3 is CASSDNGGTLPEAFF. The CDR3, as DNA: TGTGCCAGCAGTGATAATGGGGGGACTCTTCCTGAAGCTTTCTTT.

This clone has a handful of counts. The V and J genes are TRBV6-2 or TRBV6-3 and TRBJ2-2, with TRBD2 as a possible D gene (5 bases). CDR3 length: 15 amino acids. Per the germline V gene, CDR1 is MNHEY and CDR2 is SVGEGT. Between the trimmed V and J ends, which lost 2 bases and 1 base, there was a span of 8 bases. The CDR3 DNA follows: TGTGCCAGCAGTTACCCACGGGAGAACACCGGGGAGCTGTTTTTT. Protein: CASSYPRENTGELFF.

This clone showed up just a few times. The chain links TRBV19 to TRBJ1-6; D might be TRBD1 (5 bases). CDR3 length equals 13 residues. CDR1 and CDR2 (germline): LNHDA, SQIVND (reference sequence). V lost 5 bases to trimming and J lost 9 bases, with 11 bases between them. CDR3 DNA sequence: TGTGCCAGTAGTTACTCTACAGGTTCACCCCTCCACTTT. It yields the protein CASSYSTGSPLHF.

CDR3 DNA sequence: TGCGCCAGCAGCCACGGGACTACCCCAGATACGCAGTATTTT. Its translation is CASSHGTTPDTQYF. The chain couples TRBV4-3 to TRBJ2-3, with 7 bases lining up with TRBD2. This CDR3 has 14 amino acids. The J segment lost 4 bases and the V segment lost 3 bases, leaving 4 bases of the junction unmatched. Germline V gene sequence: CDR1 LGHNA, CDR2 YSLEER.

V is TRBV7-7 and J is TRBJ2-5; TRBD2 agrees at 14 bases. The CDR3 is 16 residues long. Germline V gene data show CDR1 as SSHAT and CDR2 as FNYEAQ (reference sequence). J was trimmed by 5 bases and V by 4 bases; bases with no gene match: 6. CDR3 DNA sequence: TGTGCCAGCAGCTCCGGACTAGCGGGGGGTTGGGAGACCCAGTACTTC. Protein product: CASSSGLAGGWETQYF.

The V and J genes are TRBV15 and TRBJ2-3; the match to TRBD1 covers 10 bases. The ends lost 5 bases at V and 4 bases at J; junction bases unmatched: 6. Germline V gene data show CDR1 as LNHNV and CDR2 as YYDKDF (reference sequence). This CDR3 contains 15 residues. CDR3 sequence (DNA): TGTGCCACCAGCGGCGGGGGACAGGGGCCAGATACGCAGTATTTT. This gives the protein CATSGGGQGPDTQYF. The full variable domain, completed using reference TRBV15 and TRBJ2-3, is DAMVIQNPRYQVTQFGKPVTLSCSQTLNHNVMYWYQQKSSQAPKLLFHYYDKDFNNEADTPDNFQSRRPNTSFCFLDIRSPGLGDTAMYLCATSGGGQGPDTQYFGPGTRLTVL.

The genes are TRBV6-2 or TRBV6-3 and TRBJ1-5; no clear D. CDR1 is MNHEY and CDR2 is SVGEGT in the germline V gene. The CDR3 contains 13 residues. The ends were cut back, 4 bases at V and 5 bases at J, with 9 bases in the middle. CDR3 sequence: CASSSGFDQPQHF. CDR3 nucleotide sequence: TGTGCCAGCAGTTCGGGTTTCGATCAGCCCCAGCATTTT.

CDR3 coding DNA: TGCGCCAGCGGCAAGCGACAGGGGAATTCACCCCTCCACTTT. Encoded protein: CASGKRQGNSPLHF. V usage is TRBV10-1 and J usage is TRBJ1-6, with TRBD1 matching over 8 bases. CDR1 and CDR2 from the germline V gene are WNHNN and SYGVQD (reference sequence). The CDR3 covers 14 residues. The V gene end was trimmed by 8 bases and the J gene end by 7 bases; junction bases not matched to a gene: 7.

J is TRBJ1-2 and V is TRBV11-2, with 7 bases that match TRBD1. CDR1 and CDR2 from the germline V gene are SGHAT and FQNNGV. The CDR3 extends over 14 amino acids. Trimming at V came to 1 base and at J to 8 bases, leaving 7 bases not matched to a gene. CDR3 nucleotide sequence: TGTGCCAGCAGCTTAGGGACAGGCGGGTACGGCTACACCTTC. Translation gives CASSLGTGGYGYTF. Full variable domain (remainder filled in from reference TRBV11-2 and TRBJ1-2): EAGVAQSPRYKIIEKRQSVAFWCNPISGHATLYWYQQILGQGPKLLIQFQNNGVVDDSQLPKDRFSAERLKGVDSTLKIQPAKLEDSAVYLCASSLGTGGYGYTFGSGTRLTVV.

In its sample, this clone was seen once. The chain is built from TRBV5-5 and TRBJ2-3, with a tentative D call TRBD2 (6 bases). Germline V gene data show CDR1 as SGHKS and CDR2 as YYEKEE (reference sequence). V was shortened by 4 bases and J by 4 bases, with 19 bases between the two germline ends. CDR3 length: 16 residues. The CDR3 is CASSPSGVAWADTQYF. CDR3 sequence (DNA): TGTGCCAGCAGCCCGTCGGGAGTAGCATGGGCAGATACGCAGTATTTT.

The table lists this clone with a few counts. The CDR3 is CASSAGDRGNTGELFF. DNA for the CDR3: TGTGCCAGCAGCGCGGGGGACAGGGGGAACACCGGGGAGCTGTTTTTT. This chain uses TRBV5-4 with TRBJ2-2, with 10 bases aligning to TRBD1. The germline V gene encodes CDR1 SGHNT and CDR2 YYREEE (reference sequence). This CDR3 comprises 16 residues. Trimming removed 4 bases from V and 1 base from J; junction bases left unmatched: 4.

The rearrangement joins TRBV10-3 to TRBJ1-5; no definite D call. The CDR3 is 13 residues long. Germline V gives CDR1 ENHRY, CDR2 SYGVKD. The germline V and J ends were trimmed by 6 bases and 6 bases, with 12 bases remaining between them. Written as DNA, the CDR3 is TGTGCCATCAGGGGCTCTTCAGGTCAGCCCCAGCATTTT. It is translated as CAIRGSSGQPQHF.